Given below is one T cell receptor (beta chain) in context. What it recognizes is unknown. The protocol was immunoSEQ multiplex PCR, while the TCRdb copy is restricted to in-frame clones and leaves out a portion. The sample holds tens of thousands of clones, around nine tenths seen once. V lost 5 bases to trimming and J lost 2 bases; unmatched junction nucleotides: 3. CDR3 size: 14 residues. Germline-derived CDR1 and CDR2 are SNHLY and FYNNEI. The sample is drawn from a study of OX40 agonist ivuxolimab in advanced cancers. As for the study in general: Ivuxolimab was delivered to patients intravenously every 2 weeks at doses spanning 0.01 to 10 mg/kg. Cancers in dose escalation were hepatocellular, melanoma, renal cell and head and neck. Participants, around 80% male, averaged roughly 59 years of age, ranging from roughly 23 to 90.

Study-wide findings and caveats: At 0.1 to 3.0 mg/kg, clonal expansion of CD4+ and CD8+ blood T cells had occurred by week 6.

This chain uses TRBV2 with TRBJ1-3; 7 positions agree with TRBD1. The sample consisted of CD4+ or CD8+ T cells sorted from blood, taken in a trial of the OX40 agonist ivuxolimab. The sequence came from an adult with an advanced solid tumor such as melanoma, head and neck, liver or kidney cancer. CDR3 loop: CASSPDRAGNTIYF. The CDR3 nucleotides are TGTGCCAGCAGTCCCGACAGGGCTGGAAACACCATATATTTT.